These 19 T cell receptor beta chains share one sample of origin, sequenced in a study of blood T cells in healthy people across ages. Using a J-beta primer mix together with a sample-barcoded 5' primer, a second PCR was run for about 6 to 12 cycles. TCRdb processed the 5' RACE reads anew with MiXCR; each CDR3 protein has one entry. The sample includes 710,000 or so distinct CDR3 sequences, 22% seen only once; the top ten take roughly 22%. Sequencing used blood. Receptors were obtained from a man between 70 and 80 years old in good health.

This clonotype was recorded a few times. The V and J genes are TRBV6-4 and TRBJ2-3; D remains ambiguous. V was trimmed by 3 bases and J by 0 bases, leaving 7 bases between them. From germline, CDR1 is MRHNA and CDR2 SNTAGT. CDR3 length: 14 residues. CDR3 region: CASSDMASTDTQYF. CDR3 DNA sequence: TGTGCCAGCAGTGATATGGCTAGCACAGATACGCAGTATTTT.

The V call is TRBV7-6, the J call TRBJ2-7, with unresolved D. The J call is doubtful: the DNA matches TRBJ2-1 better. CDR1 SGHVS and CDR2 FNYEAQ come from the germline V gene. The CDR3 totals 17 residues. The DNA of the CDR3 is TGTGCCAGCAGCTTAGCGTCTTGGACGGCTGATAACAATGAGCAGTTCTTC. It translates to CASSLASWTADNNEQFF.

This clonotype was seen more than once but under ten times. The chain combines TRBV18 with TRBJ1-1, with D hard to call. Trimming stripped 4 bases from V and 0 bases from J, with 15 bases between. The germline gives CDR1 KGHSH, CDR2 LQKENI. This CDR3 has 16 amino acids. CDR3 nucleotides: TGTGCCAGCTCACAGGCCGTGCGGTCTGTGAACACTGAAGCTTTCTTT. Translated: CASSQAVRSVNTEAFF.

This rearrangement joins TRBV5-1 to TRBJ1-3; possibly TRBD1 for D (5 bases). The V end was cut by 4 bases, the J end by 2 bases, with 10 bases between. The CDR3 is 14 amino acids. Germline V gene sequence: CDR1 SGHRS, CDR2 YFSETQ. CDR3 amino acids: CASSPWGAGNTIYF. The CDR3 nucleotides are TGCGCCAGCAGCCCCTGGGGGGCTGGAAACACCATATATTTT.

This clonotype was counted many times. The rearrangement joins TRBV20-1 to TRBJ2-3; weak D call: TRBD1 (6 bases). This CDR3 comprises 13 residues. The germline V and J ends were trimmed by 2 bases and 9 bases, with 15 bases remaining between them. Germline loops: CDR1 DFQATT, CDR2 SNEGSKA (reference sequence). CDR3 sequence: CSARWLTGTTQYF. CDR3 coding DNA: TGCAGTGCTAGATGGTTGACCGGGACAACGCAGTATTTT.

V usage is TRBV12-3 or TRBV12-4 and J usage is TRBJ2-7, with D uncertain. This CDR3 has 12 amino acids. Trimming cost V 3 bases and J 5 bases, with 8 bases left between them. The CDR3 here is CASSFLGNEQYV. In DNA form, the CDR3 reads TGTGCCAGCAGTTTTCTGGGGAACGAGCAGTACGTC.

The CDR3 DNA is TGTGCCAGCAGCCACCTCAGTGAGGTCCGGGACTATGGCTACACCTTC. This translates into CASSHLSEVRDYGYTF. This chain joins TRBV3-1 and TRBJ1-2; D is ambiguous. The CDR3 totals 16 residues. The germline V gene encodes CDR1 LGHDT and CDR2 YNNKEL (reference sequence). The V and J ends lost 3 bases and 3 bases respectively, with 17 bases between them.

The sample holds a few counts of this clonotype. The rearrangement joins TRBV13 to TRBJ2-7; D gene uncertain. V was shortened by 4 bases and J by 1 base, with 14 bases between the two germline ends. The CDR3 has 15 amino acids. Germline V gene data show CDR1 as PRHDT and CDR2 as FYEKMQ (reference sequence). CDR3 nucleotides: TGTGCCAGCAGCTCACCGGGCCAACCATCCTACGAGCAGTACTTC. Translated, it gives CASSSPGQPSYEQYF.

There are a few counts of this clonotype. This rearrangement joins TRBV10-3 to TRBJ2-7, with D hard to call. The CDR3 spans 12 residues. Germline lookup yields CDR1 ENHRY and CDR2 SYGVKD. The V gene lost 8 bases and the J gene lost 5 bases, with 13 bases spanning the gap. The CDR3: CAIGLNGHEQYF. The CDR3 DNA sequence: TGTGCCATCGGTTTAAATGGGCACGAGCAGTACTTC.

This clonotype was seen more than once but under ten times. The gene calls are TRBV6-1 and TRBJ1-3, with D hard to call. CDR1 and CDR2 from the germline V gene are MNHNS and SASEGT. This CDR3 has 13 amino acids. The V and J ends lost 11 bases and 0 bases respectively, with 11 bases between them. The CDR3 sequence is CAGFWTSGNTIYF. The CDR3 DNA reads as TGTGCCGGCTTCTGGACCTCTGGAAACACCATATATTTT.

This clonotype was observed a few times. The rearrangement uses TRBV7-9 and TRBJ2-3; 8 bases fit TRBD1. CDR1 and CDR2 from the germline V gene are SEHNR and FQNEAQ (reference sequence). Trimming removed 5 bases from V and 5 bases from J; junction bases left unmatched: 12. The CDR3 loop spans 16 amino acids. CDR3 DNA: TGTGCCAGCAGCGCCGGGACAGGAGGTCATCTAGATACGCAGTATTTT. Its translation: CASSAGTGGHLDTQYF.

This clonotype was seen a few times. The chain uses TRBV5-6 and TRBJ1-2; D remains unclear. The CDR3 covers 14 residues. CDR1 is SGHDT, CDR2 YYEEEE, per germline. The V end lost 5 bases, the J end lost 2 bases, and 13 bases lay between the germline ends. CDR3 sequence reads: CASRIIGVNYGYTF. In nucleotides, the CDR3 is TGTGCCAGCAGAATTATTGGGGTCAACTATGGCTACACCTTC.

This chain joins TRBV6-2 or TRBV6-3 and TRBJ1-1; D perhaps matches TRBD1 (5 bases). V lost 7 bases, J lost 11 bases, and 26 bases lay in between. Looked up from germline, CDR1 is MNHEY and CDR2 is SVGEGT. This CDR3 has 15 residues. The CDR3 sequence is CASITAGSGEQAAFF. CDR3 nucleotide sequence: TGTGCCAGCATCACCGCAGGGTCTGGCGAACAGGCGGCTTTCTTT.

The V gene is TRBV7-9, the J gene TRBJ1-4; maybe TRBD1 (5 bases). This CDR3 contains 13 residues. Germline V gives CDR1 SEHNR, CDR2 FQNEAQ (reference sequence). Trimming stripped 4 bases from V and 8 bases from J, with 11 bases between. Written as DNA, the CDR3 is TGTGCCAGCAGCTCGCAGGGTAGCGAAAAACTGTTTTTT. The encoded protein is CASSSQGSEKLFF.

This clonotype was counted only a few times. The CDR3 region has the DNA TGCGCCAGCAGTGAGTCAACTAGCGTCGCCGGGGAGCTGTTTTTT. Residues: CASSESTSVAGELFF. The V gene is TRBV10-1, the J gene TRBJ2-2, with 7 bases fitting TRBD2. The length of the CDR3 is 15 residues. The V gene end was trimmed by 0 bases and the J gene end by 6 bases; junction bases not matched to a gene: 4. Germline lookup yields CDR1 WNHNN and CDR2 SYGVQD (reference sequence).

The chain has TRBV19 and TRBJ2-3, with TRBD2 matching over 12 bases. The CDR3 runs 17 residues. V lost 7 bases to trimming and J lost 3 bases; unmatched junction nucleotides: 11. Germline V gives CDR1 LNHDA, CDR2 SQIVND (reference sequence). CDR3 nucleotide sequence: TGTGCCAGTAAGGGGCTAGCGGGAGGGCCCGGTACAGATACGCAGTATTTT. This codes for CASKGLAGGPGTDTQYF.

In this sample, this clonotype turned up many times. The rearrangement uses TRBV5-1 and TRBJ2-1; either TRBD1 or TRBD2 may supply D (6 bases each). The CDR3 loop spans 15 amino acids. Germline V gives CDR1 SGHRS, CDR2 YFSETQ. V was cut by 4 bases and J by 8 bases, with 19 bases left in between. CDR3 residues: CASSGGTSQVDEQFF. In nucleotides, the CDR3 is TGCGCCAGCAGCGGCGGGACATCACAAGTGGATGAGCAGTTCTTC.

Details on this clonotype: A read error may explain this, as a much larger clone is one base away. A read error is likely, as this CDR3 ends without the conserved phenylalanine or tryptophan. The chain couples TRBV12-3 or TRBV12-4 to TRBJ2-7; D may be TRBD2 (5 bases). This CDR3 comprises 13 residues. The V end was cut by 4 bases, the J end by 4 bases, with 11 bases between. CDR3 sequence reads: CASSSGLVYEQYL. The CDR3 DNA follows: TGTGCCAGCAGTTCTGGACTCGTATACGAGCAGTACCTC.

The V and J genes are TRBV12-3 or TRBV12-4 and TRBJ2-5; possible D gene TRBD1, 5 bases. The CDR3 totals 13 residues. V was cut by 3 bases and J by 7 bases, with 12 bases left in between. CDR3 protein: CASSFRWQGTQYF. CDR3 bases: TGTGCCAGCAGTTTCCGTTGGCAGGGGACCCAGTACTTC.